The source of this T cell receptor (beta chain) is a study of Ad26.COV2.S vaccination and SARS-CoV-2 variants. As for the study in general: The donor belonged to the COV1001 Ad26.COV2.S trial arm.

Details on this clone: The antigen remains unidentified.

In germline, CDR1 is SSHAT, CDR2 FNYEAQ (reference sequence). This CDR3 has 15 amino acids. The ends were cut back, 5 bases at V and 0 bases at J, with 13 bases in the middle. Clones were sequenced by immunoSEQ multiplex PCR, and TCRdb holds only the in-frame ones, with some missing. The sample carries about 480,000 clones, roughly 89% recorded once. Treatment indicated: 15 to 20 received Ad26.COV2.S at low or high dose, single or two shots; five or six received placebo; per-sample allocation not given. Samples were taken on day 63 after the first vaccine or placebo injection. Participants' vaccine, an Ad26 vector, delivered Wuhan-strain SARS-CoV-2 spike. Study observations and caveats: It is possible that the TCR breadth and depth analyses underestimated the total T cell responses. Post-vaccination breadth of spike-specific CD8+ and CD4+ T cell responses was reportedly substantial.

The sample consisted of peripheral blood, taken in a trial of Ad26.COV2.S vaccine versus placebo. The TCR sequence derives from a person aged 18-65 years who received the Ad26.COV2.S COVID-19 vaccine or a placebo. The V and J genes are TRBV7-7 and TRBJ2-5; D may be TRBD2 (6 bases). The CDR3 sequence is CASSPGVGYQETQYF. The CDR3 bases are TGTGCCAGCAGCCCGGGGGTGGGGTACCAAGAGACCCAGTACTTC.